The 25 T cell receptor beta chains presented below share a single source sample, sequenced in a study of blood T cell repertoires in COVID-19. Method: immunoSEQ multiplex PCR; TCRdb's copy keeps in-frame clones and lacks some. The profile covers fewer than 150,000 clones, with less than 85% appearing a single time and about 6.4% taken by the ten largest. Sequencing was done on a sample of peripheral blood. These receptors were taken from a human donor in a cohort sampled during active COVID-19.

J is TRBJ2-1 and V is TRBV5-4; D may be TRBD1 (5 bases). CDR3 size: 15 residues. Germline V gene lookup returns CDR1 SGHNT and CDR2 YYREEE (reference sequence). V gave up 6 bases and J gave up 5 bases, with 18 bases separating them. The CDR3 coding sequence is TGTGCCAGCAACATACAACTGGGCAGGGACAATGAGCAGTTCTTC. It encodes CASNIQLGRDNEQFF.

The chain employs TRBV11-2 and TRBJ2-7; maybe TRBD2 (6 bases). Germline V gene sequence: CDR1 SGHAT, CDR2 FQNNGV. Between the trimmed V and J ends, which lost 6 bases and 3 bases, there was a span of 18 bases. The CDR3 totals 15 residues. CDR3 residues: CASSLVTGVGYEQYF. CDR3 coding DNA: TGTGCCAGCAGTTTGGTGACGGGGGTGGGCTACGAGCAGTACTTC.

This sequence joins TRBV5-4 and TRBJ1-1, with 8 bases lining up with TRBD1. V lost 2 bases to trimming and J lost 6 bases; unmatched junction nucleotides: 3. The CDR3 is 13 residues long. Germline V gene sequence: CDR1 SGHNT, CDR2 YYREEE (reference sequence). This CDR3 reads CASSLPGGPEAFF. The CDR3 DNA reads TGTGCCAGCAGCTTACCAGGGGGCCCTGAAGCTTTCTTT.

The chain is built from TRBV27 and TRBJ2-1; 10 bases agree with TRBD2. Germline trimming cut 1 base from V and 9 bases from J; bases unmatched to any gene: 12. Germline CDR1 and CDR2: MNHEY and SMNVEV (reference sequence). CDR3 length equals 17 residues. The CDR3 DNA is TGTGCCAGCAGTTTATGGGCCGGGGAGCGGGGGGGCTTTGAGCAGTTCTTC. Translating gives CASSLWAGERGGFEQFF.

The chain has TRBV11-2 and TRBJ2-2, with 7 bases matching TRBD2. This CDR3 has 15 residues. Trimming removed 3 bases from V and 6 bases from J; junction bases left unmatched: 7. From germline, CDR1 is SGHAT and CDR2 FQNNGV. The CDR3 protein is CASSLRAAGAGELFF. DNA of the CDR3: TGTGCCAGCAGCTTGCGGGCCGCGGGGGCCGGGGAGCTGTTTTTT.

The rearrangement links TRBV6-1 to TRBJ1-3, with a weak D call TRBD1 (5 bases). The V end lost 3 bases, the J end lost 3 bases, and 9 bases lay between the germline ends. Per the germline V gene, CDR1 is MNHNS and CDR2 is SASEGT. This CDR3 is built from 14 residues. DNA of the CDR3: TGTGCCAGCAGTGACAGGGTTCGTGGAAACACCATATATTTT. It encodes CASSDRVRGNTIYF.

V and J are TRBV11-1 and TRBJ2-1; TRBD2 is a possible D gene (5 bases). The germline CDR1 and CDR2 sequences are SGHAT and FQDESV (reference sequence). The CDR3 is 12 amino acids. Trimming shortened V by 5 bases and J by 9 bases, and 11 bases separated the two germline ends. The CDR3 is CASSHRGGEQFF. CDR3 sequence (DNA): TGTGCCAGCAGCCATCGGGGTGGTGAGCAGTTCTTC.

The chain carries TRBV10-1 and TRBJ1-3, with D uncertain. With 3 bases removed from V and 0 bases from J, the gap between germline ends came to 9 bases. The CDR3 covers 15 residues. Looked up from germline, CDR1 is WNHNN and CDR2 is SYGVQD (reference sequence). DNA for the CDR3: TGCGCCAGCAGTGACGGAGGGCACTCTGGAAACACCATATATTTT. It codes for CASSDGGHSGNTIYF.

The rearrangement uses TRBV7-2 and TRBJ2-5; a possible D gene is TRBD2 (7 bases). CDR1 and CDR2 (germline): SGHTA, FQGNSA. The CDR3 sequence is 15 residues long. V lost 3 bases, J lost 1 base, and 12 bases lay in between. The CDR3 nucleotides are TGTGCCAGCAGCTTGGGGGGGGGCCTCCAAGAGACCCAGTACTTC. This encodes CASSLGGGLQETQYF.

The chain recombines TRBV30 with TRBJ1-2, with a possible D match to TRBD1 (6 bases). Per germline, CDR1 GTSNPN and CDR2 SVGIG (reference sequence). The CDR3 runs to 18 residues. The V end was cut by 0 bases, the J end by 0 bases, with 20 bases between. The CDR3 spells CAWSVRGQPILANYGYTF. The CDR3, as DNA: TGTGCCTGGAGTGTACGCGGACAGCCTATCTTAGCTAACTATGGCTACACCTTC.

This rearrangement joins TRBV4-1 to TRBJ2-7; 8 nucleotides agree with TRBD1. V shed 3 bases and J 3 bases; nucleotides not matched to a gene: 13. This CDR3 comprises 17 residues. Germline CDR1 and CDR2: MGHRA and YSYEKL. CDR3 loop: CASSQGTGLGIHYEQYF. The CDR3 bases are TGCGCCAGCAGCCAGGGGACAGGATTGGGGATTCACTACGAGCAGTACTTC.

V is TRBV6-5 and J is TRBJ1-2; the D gene is possibly TRBD1 (6 bases). Germline V gives CDR1 MNHEY, CDR2 SVGAGI. The CDR3 contains 15 residues. The V and J ends lost 6 bases and 0 bases respectively, with 14 bases between them. The CDR3 DNA reads as TGTGCCAGCAGGACCACGGACAGAGCTAACTATGGCTACACCTTC. As protein: CASRTTDRANYGYTF.

The chain combines TRBV18 with TRBJ2-7; TRBD1 matches at 7 bases. This CDR3 contains 15 residues. The V and J ends lost 3 bases and 3 bases, in that order; junction bases with no gene match: 8. The germline CDR1 and CDR2 sequences are KGHSH and LQKENI. The CDR3 spells CASSPQQGLGYEQYF. CDR3 bases: TGTGCCAGCTCACCCCAACAGGGGTTAGGCTACGAGCAGTACTTC.

The chain couples TRBV25-1 to TRBJ2-3; the D is unclear. Germline V lookup: CDR1 MGHDK, CDR2 SYGVNS. The V and J ends lost 2 bases and 2 bases respectively, with 5 bases between them. This CDR3 has 13 residues. The CDR3 protein is CASSEPFTDTQYF. Written as DNA, the CDR3 is TGTGCCAGCAGTGAACCCTTCACAGATACGCAGTATTTT.

The chain has TRBV5-1 and TRBJ1-5, with TRBD1 matching over 7 bases. Germline CDR1 reads SGHRS; CDR2 reads YFSETQ. CDR3 size: 15 residues. The ends lost 2 bases at V and 7 bases at J; junction bases unmatched: 9. Written as DNA, the CDR3 is TGCGCCAGCAGCTTCTGGCAGGGGGAATCCCAGCCCCAGCATTTT. It is translated as CASSFWQGESQPQHF.

The sample holds one count of this clone. The J gene is TRBJ1-5, the V gene TRBV5-1; possible D gene TRBD1, 5 bases. The CDR3 consists of 15 residues. Germline V gene lookup returns CDR1 SGHRS and CDR2 YFSETQ. V was trimmed by 4 bases and J by 2 bases, leaving 13 bases between them. Written as DNA, the CDR3 is TGCGCCAGCAGCCCCGCGCCGGGGGGCAATCAGCCCCAGCATTTT. The encoded protein is CASSPAPGGNQPQHF.

The chain joins TRBV7-2 to TRBJ1-4, with D unclear. Germline assignment: CDR1 SGHTA and CDR2 FQGNSA. CDR3 length equals 14 residues. The V end lost 5 bases, the J end lost 5 bases, and 12 bases lay between the germline ends. The CDR3 loop reads CASSPRVGNEKLFF. The CDR3 region has the DNA TGTGCCAGCAGCCCGCGGGTAGGGAATGAAAAACTGTTTTTT.

The V call is TRBV20-1, the J call TRBJ1-2; D not certain. In germline, CDR1 is DFQATT, CDR2 SNEGSKA (reference sequence). This CDR3 has 12 amino acids. The V gene lost 3 bases and the J gene lost 4 bases, with 9 bases spanning the gap. In DNA, the CDR3 is TGCAGTGCTAGTGGGAGTGGCTATGGCTACACCTTC. Its translation: CSASGSGYGYTF.

The chain employs TRBV12-3 or TRBV12-4 and TRBJ1-2; D gene ambiguous. The CDR3 runs 13 residues. Trimming stripped 1 base from V and 8 bases from J, with 11 bases between. The CDR3 region has the DNA TGTGCCAGCAGTTTAGAGTACAGCTGGGGCTACACCTTC. Its protein is CASSLEYSWGYTF.

This chain uses TRBV6-5 with TRBJ1-5; perhaps TRBD1 as D (5 bases). V was trimmed by 7 bases and J by 4 bases, leaving 17 bases between them. The CDR3 runs to 15 residues. Germline values: CDR1 MNHEY, CDR2 SVGAGI. The CDR3 DNA follows: TGTGCCAGCACCCCGGCGGGGGGGTTAAATCAGCCCCAGCATTTT. Its translation: CASTPAGGLNQPQHF.

In its sample, this clone was seen once. The gene calls are TRBV5-1 and TRBJ2-6; 11 nucleotides agree with TRBD1. Germline CDR1 is SGHRS and CDR2 is YFSETQ. Losses at the gene ends were 4 bases for V and 2 bases for J; bases not matched to a gene: 5. The CDR3 has 17 residues. DNA of the CDR3: TGCGCCAGCAGCACCGGACAGGGGGCGACTGGGGCCAACGTCCTGACTTTC. Translation gives CASSTGQGATGANVLTF.

This clone has only one observation. This chain uses TRBV4-2 with TRBJ2-2, with a weak D call TRBD1 (6 bases). CDR1 and CDR2 (germline): LGHNA, YNFKEQ. V lost 0 bases, J lost 4 bases, and 12 bases lay in between. There are 16 residues in the CDR3. In nucleotides, the CDR3 is TGTGCCAGCAGCCAAGATCGAAAGGACAGCACCGGGGAGCTGTTTTTT. Amino acid sequence: CASSQDRKDSTGELFF.

The rearrangement uses TRBV7-2 and TRBJ2-7, with 12 bases aligning to TRBD2. The CDR3 has 17 amino acids. Losses at the gene ends were 5 bases for V and 6 bases for J; bases not matched to a gene: 14. CDR1 is SGHTA, CDR2 FQGNSA, per germline. The chain's CDR3 is CASSPPGLAGPESEQYF. The CDR3 DNA sequence: TGTGCCAGCAGCCCCCCCGGACTAGCGGGGCCAGAGTCCGAGCAGTACTTC.

In its sample, this clone was seen a few times. The rearrangement joins TRBV4-2 to TRBJ1-6; D call uncertain. V lost 5 bases and J lost 7, with 15 bases in between. Germline V gene data show CDR1 as LGHNA and CDR2 as YNFKEQ. This CDR3 contains 15 residues. The CDR3 coding sequence is TGTGCCAGCAGCAGAAACACCGCGGGCAATTCACCCCTCCACTTT. Translation: CASSRNTAGNSPLHF.

The rearrangement links TRBV28 to TRBJ2-7, with D perhaps TRBD2 (7 bases). This CDR3 has 15 residues. The V gene's germline CDR1 is MDHEN and CDR2 SYDVKM. Trimming pared 6 bases from V and 3 bases from J, leaving 18 bases between. The CDR3 is CASRVGGAGNYEQYF. The CDR3 region has the DNA TGTGCCAGCAGAGTGGGGGGGGCTGGCAACTACGAGCAGTACTTC.